The 20 T cell receptor beta chains in this list originate from one sample, sequenced in a study of response to subunit inactivated influenza vaccine listed by TCRdb under 2018. Libraries were constructed by RT-PCR. Reads for this sample came from an Illumina HiSeq 2500. TCRdb's own reprocessing of the public reads used fastp at Q25 and MiXCR and kept productive beta chains. One record per CDR3 amino acid sequence lists the most common genes and DNA. This sample comprises 650,000 or so distinct CDR3 sequences, 14% of them detected only once. In total, the top ten clones hold about 7.4% of the sample. The sample consisted of PBMCs from blood, taken 14 to 15 days before vaccination. These receptors were obtained from a man in his fifties or sixties who received an inactivated influenza vaccine. Donor details come from another sample of the same person, matched by shared clones.

This clonotype was detected only once. The chain combines TRBV12-3 or TRBV12-4 with TRBJ2-5; D gene ambiguous. CDR3 length equals 12 residues. The V and J ends lost 7 bases and 7 bases respectively, with 13 bases between them. Here the CDR3 DNA reads TGTGCCAGCACCGCGTCGTGCAGGACCCAGTACTTC. Its protein product is CASTASCRTQYF.

The rearrangement joins TRBV11-1 to TRBJ2-3; 9 bases are a match to TRBD2. The CDR3 sequence is 18 residues long. V shed 0 bases, J shed 4 bases, and the junction held 11 bases outside the gene matches. Germline CDR1 and CDR2: SGHAT and FQDESV (reference sequence). CDR3 loop: CASSLALGLAASADTQYF. In nucleotides, the CDR3 is TGTGCCAGCAGCTTAGCGCTGGGACTAGCCGCCTCGGCAGATACGCAGTATTTT.

Details on this clonotype: One end of the junction fails to match germline, which may point to a read error. The chain uses TRBV7-7 and TRBJ2-5; 13 bases align to TRBD2. The CDR3 is 16 amino acids. The germline gives CDR1 SSHAT, CDR2 FNYEAQ (reference sequence). The CDR3 sequence: CASSPTSGGAKETQYF. CDR3 nucleotides: TGTGCTAGCAGCCCAACTAGCGGGGGGGCTAAAGAGACCCAGTACTTC.

This clonotype showed up many times. The rearrangement joins TRBV11-2 to TRBJ2-5; weak D call: TRBD2 (6 bases). The CDR3 has 13 amino acids. Deletions cut 0 bases from V and 4 bases from J, with 6 bases between. CDR1 and CDR2 from the germline V gene are SGHAT and FQNNGV. CDR3 region: CASSLDGGETQYF. CDR3 in DNA: TGTGCCAGCAGCTTAGACGGGGGAGAGACCCAGTACTTC.

This rearrangement joins TRBV5-1 to TRBJ1-1; possible D gene TRBD1, 5 bases. The CDR3 has 12 residues. Germline V gene data show CDR1 as SGHRS and CDR2 as YFSETQ. V was shortened by 4 bases and J by 8 bases, with 12 bases between the two germline ends. The CDR3 spells CASSRTGPEAFF. Written as DNA, the CDR3 is TGCGCCAGCAGCAGAACAGGACCCGAAGCTTTCTTT.

The chain is built from TRBV28 and TRBJ2-7, with TRBD2 as a possible D gene (7 bases). V dropped 5 bases and J dropped 2 bases, with 22 bases sitting between them. This CDR3 spans 17 amino acids. Germline V gives CDR1 MDHEN, CDR2 SYDVKM. CDR3 nucleotides: TGTGCCAGCAGTCTTGGGGGGGCCCCCTTATCAACCTACGAGCAGTACTTC. Translating gives CASSLGGAPLSTYEQYF.

The chain links TRBV29-1 to TRBJ2-4; the match to TRBD1 covers 8 bases. The CDR3 extends over 12 amino acids. The trim removed 7 bases at V and 5 bases at J, leaving 4 bases unmatched. From germline, CDR1 is SQVTM and CDR2 ANQGSEA. In DNA, the CDR3 is TGCAGCGGGACAGGGTCGGAAAACATTCAGTACTTC. Translation: CSGTGSENIQYF.

This clonotype appeared a few times. This chain uses TRBV7-9 with TRBJ2-7; 7 nucleotides line up with TRBD2. V shed 1 base and J 2 bases; nucleotides not matched to a gene: 5. The V gene's germline CDR1 is SEHNR and CDR2 FQNEAQ (reference sequence). There are 15 residues in the CDR3. The CDR3 DNA follows: TGTGCCAGCAGCTTAGTCCCTAGCGGTACCTACGAGCAGTACTTC. Protein: CASSLVPSGTYEQYF.

This clonotype was seen many times. This chain links TRBV5-1 with TRBJ2-2; TRBD2 aligns across 12 bases. After removal of 4 bases from V and 6 bases from J, the junction contained 4 bases not matched to a gene. Germline CDR1 is SGHRS and CDR2 is YFSETQ. The CDR3 contains 15 residues. The CDR3 is CASSVTSGSSGELFF. The CDR3 DNA sequence: TGCGCCAGCAGCGTGACTAGCGGGAGCTCCGGGGAGCTGTTTTTT. Supplemented by reference TRBV5-1 and TRBJ2-2, the full variable domain reads KAGVTQTPRYLIKTRGQQVTLSCSPISGHRSVSWYQQTPGQGLQFLFEYFSETQRNKGNFPGRFSGRQFSNSRSEMNVSTLELGDSALYLCASSVTSGSSGELFFGEGSRLTVL.

The V gene is TRBV5-1, the J gene TRBJ2-7, with 9 nucleotides matching TRBD2. V dropped 5 bases and J dropped 4; count of bases not matched to a gene: 10. This CDR3 has 15 residues. Germline values: CDR1 SGHRS, CDR2 YFSETQ. CDR3: CASSNAGLATYEQYF. Written as DNA, the CDR3 is TGCGCCAGCAGTAACGCCGGACTAGCGACTTACGAGCAGTACTTC.

The gene calls are TRBV7-2 and TRBJ2-3; TRBD2 might be the D (5 bases). The CDR3 contains 14 residues. CDR1 and CDR2 (germline): SGHTA, FQGNSA. Trimming stripped 3 bases from V and 8 bases from J, with 15 bases between. This chain's CDR3 is CASSFERTRGTQYF. In DNA form, the CDR3 reads TGTGCCAGCAGCTTCGAGCGGACTCGGGGTACGCAGTATTTT.

There are a few counts of this clonotype. This rearrangement joins TRBV29-1 to TRBJ2-5, with 7 bases identical to TRBD1. Looked up from germline, CDR1 is SQVTM and CDR2 is ANQGSEA. This CDR3 is built from 13 residues. CDR3 amino acids: CSAQQGVRETQYF. In nucleotides, the CDR3 is TGCAGTGCCCAGCAGGGGGTCCGAGAGACCCAGTACTTC.

The chain joins TRBV28 to TRBJ1-6; D gene uncertain. Germline-derived CDR1 and CDR2 are MDHEN and SYDVKM. The CDR3 has 16 amino acids. Trimming removed 4 bases at V and 3 bases at J, with 13 bases between. The CDR3 bases are TGTGCCAGCAGTTCCATGAGAGGGCTCTATAATTCACCCCTCCACTTT. Protein: CASSSMRGLYNSPLHF. Filled out from reference TRBV28 and TRBJ1-6, the complete variable domain reads DVKVTQSSRYLVKRTGEKVFLECVQDMDHENMFWYRQDPGLGLRLIYFSYDVKMKEKGDIPEGYSVSREKKERFSLILESASTNQTSMYLCASSSMRGLYNSPLHFGNGTRLTVT.

This clonotype was detected a few times. The rearrangement links TRBV21-1 to TRBJ2-5. TRBV21-1 is listed as a pseudogene. The CDR3 is 14 residues long. The CDR3 loop is CASSPTGDQETQYF. The CDR3 DNA follows: TGTGCCAGCAGTCCTACAGGGGACCAAGAGACCCAGTACTTC.

The chain uses TRBV2 and TRBJ2-1; 7 bases match TRBD1. The CDR3 covers 15 residues. With V trimmed by 6 bases and J by 8 bases, 13 bases remained unmatched. CDR1 is SNHLY and CDR2 is FYNNEI in the germline V gene. CDR3 protein: CASRGQYLLYDEQFF. The CDR3 DNA reads TGTGCCAGCAGGGGACAGTACCTCTTGTACGATGAGCAGTTCTTC.

Only a few counts were recorded for this clonotype. The chain recombines TRBV5-1 with TRBJ1-6; D is uncertain. Germline CDR1 reads SGHRS; CDR2 reads YFSETQ. The CDR3 consists of 16 residues. Trimming took 1 base from V and 0 from J, leaving 8 bases between them. CDR3 bases: TGCGCCAGCAGCTTGCAAGAGAGCTCCTATAATTCACCCCTCCACTTT. It codes for CASSLQESSYNSPLHF.

The sample holds a few counts of this clonotype. The rearrangement joins TRBV7-9 to TRBJ2-1; TRBD2 might be the D (6 bases). CDR1 is SEHNR, CDR2 FQNEAQ, per germline (reference sequence). This CDR3 comprises 15 residues. V shed 3 bases and J shed 6 bases, with 15 bases lying between them. Here the CDR3 DNA reads TGTGCCAGCAGCTTCCGGGACTGGGGAGGCAATGAGCAGTTCTTC. Protein sequence: CASSFRDWGGNEQFF.

This sequence joins TRBV18 and TRBJ1-3; D gene ambiguous. CDR3 size: 14 residues. V dropped 2 bases and J dropped 0 bases, with 5 bases sitting between them. The V gene's germline CDR1 is KGHSH and CDR2 LQKENI. Written as DNA, the CDR3 is TGTGCCAGCTCACCAAGTGGCTCTGGAAACACCATATATTTT. Its translation is CASSPSGSGNTIYF.

This clonotype was seen a few times. The rearrangement links TRBV7-8 to TRBJ2-1; D unresolved. Trimming took 1 base from V and 0 from J, leaving 10 bases between them. The V gene's germline CDR1 is SGHVS and CDR2 FQNEAQ. The CDR3 has 16 residues. The CDR3 sequence: CASSLVGIPSYNEQFF. The CDR3 nucleotides are TGTGCCAGCAGCTTAGTGGGGATACCCTCCTACAATGAGCAGTTCTTC.

The rearrangement joins TRBV9 to TRBJ2-5; 10 bases fit TRBD2. Looked up from germline, CDR1 is SGDLS and CDR2 is YYNGEE. Unmatched junction bases numbered 6, after V lost 5 bases and J lost 2 bases. The CDR3 is made up of 15 amino acids. In nucleotides, the CDR3 is TGTGCCAGCAGTCTAGCGGGGGTGTTACAAGAGACCCAGTACTTC. It encodes CASSLAGVLQETQYF.